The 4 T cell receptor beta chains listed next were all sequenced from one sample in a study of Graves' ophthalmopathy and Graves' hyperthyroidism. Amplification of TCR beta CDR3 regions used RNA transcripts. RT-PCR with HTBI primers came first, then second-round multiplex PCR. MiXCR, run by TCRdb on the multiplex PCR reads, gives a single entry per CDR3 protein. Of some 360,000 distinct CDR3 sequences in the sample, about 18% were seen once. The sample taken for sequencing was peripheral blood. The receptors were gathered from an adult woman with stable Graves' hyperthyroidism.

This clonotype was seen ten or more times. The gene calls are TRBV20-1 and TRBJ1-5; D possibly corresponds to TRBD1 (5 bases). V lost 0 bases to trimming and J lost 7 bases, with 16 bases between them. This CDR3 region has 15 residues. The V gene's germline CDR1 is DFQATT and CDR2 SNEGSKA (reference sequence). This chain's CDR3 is CSAREVGGAGQPQHF. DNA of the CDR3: TGCAGTGCTAGAGAAGTAGGAGGGGCAGGGCAGCCCCAGCATTTT.

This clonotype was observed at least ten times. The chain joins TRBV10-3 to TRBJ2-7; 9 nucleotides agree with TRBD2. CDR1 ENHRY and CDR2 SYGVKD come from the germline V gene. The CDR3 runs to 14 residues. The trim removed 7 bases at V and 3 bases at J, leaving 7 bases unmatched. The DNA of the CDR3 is TGTGCCATCAACCCCGGGACTAGCAGCTACGAGCAGTACTTC. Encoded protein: CAINPGTSSYEQYF.

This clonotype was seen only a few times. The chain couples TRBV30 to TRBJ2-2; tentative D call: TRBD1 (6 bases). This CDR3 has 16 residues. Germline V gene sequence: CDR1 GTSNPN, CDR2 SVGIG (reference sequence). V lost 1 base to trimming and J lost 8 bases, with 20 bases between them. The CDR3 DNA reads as TGTGCCTGGAGTGATATGCCGGGACAAGGTCCTGGGGAGCTGTTTTTT. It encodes CAWSDMPGQGPGELFF.

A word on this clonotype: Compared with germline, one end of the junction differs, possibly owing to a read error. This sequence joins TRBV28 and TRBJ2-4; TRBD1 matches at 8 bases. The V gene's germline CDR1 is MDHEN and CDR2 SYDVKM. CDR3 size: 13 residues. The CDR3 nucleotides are TGTGCCTGTGGGGCGACAGGGGTAAACATTAAGTACTTC. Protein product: CACGATGVNIKYF.